This TCR beta chain was recorded in a study of response to subunit inactivated influenza vaccine. General study results and limits: It was suggested by the authors that few new T cells are recruited by each seasonal influenza vaccination.

The germline V and J ends were trimmed by 7 bases and 6 bases, with 13 bases remaining between them. The CDR3 runs to 12 residues. Germline CDR1 reads MNHNS; CDR2 reads SASEGT. TCRdb itself ran the RT-PCR reads through MiXCR, one entry per CDR3 protein. The sample includes approximately 310,000 distinct CDR3 sequences, roughly a fifth of them seen just once. On this clonotype itself: Its antigen is unidentified.

This clonotype originated in a man aged 50 to 69 who received an inactivated influenza vaccine. V usage is TRBV6-1 and J usage is TRBJ2-7; D remains unclear. The material sequenced was PBMCs from blood, taken approximately 20 months after vaccination. CDR3 sequence (DNA): TGTGCCAGCAAGGGCCTCATAGGCGAGCAGTACTTC. Protein sequence: CASKGLIGEQYF.